The 27 T cell receptor beta chains below all came from one sample that was sequenced in a study of blood T cell repertoires in COVID-19. Clones were read by immunoSEQ multiplex PCR, and TCRdb kept only the in-frame ones, dropping some. The sample contains about 83,000 clones, 65% to 85% of which appear only once. Sequencing was performed on peripheral blood. All receptors derive from an elderly woman with acute or convalescent COVID-19.

This clone was observed once. The CDR3 loop is CASSKGTAISSNQPQHF. The CDR3 DNA reads as TGTGCCAGTAGTAAGGGGACAGCAATCAGTAGCAATCAGCCCCAGCATTTT. This sequence joins TRBV19 and TRBJ1-5; 7 bases fit TRBD1. Germline V lookup: CDR1 LNHDA, CDR2 SQIVND (reference sequence). This CDR3 is 17 amino acids long. The junction had 9 bases not matched to a gene; V was cut back by 4 bases and J by 0 bases. The full variable domain, in which reference TRBV19 and TRBJ1-5 provide the parts outside the CDR3, is DGGITQSPKYLFRKEGQNVTLSCEQNLNHDAMYWYRQDPGQGLRLIYYSQIVNDFQKGDIAEGYSVSREKKESFPLTVTSAQKNPTAFYLCASSKGTAISSNQPQHFGDGTRLSIL.

V is TRBV29-1 and J is TRBJ1-2; 8 bases agree with TRBD1. V shed 6 bases and J 4 bases; nucleotides not matched to a gene: 7. Germline V gene sequence: CDR1 SQVTM, CDR2 ANQGSEA. The CDR3 contains 13 residues. The CDR3 loop is CSVAYDRGYGYTF. The CDR3 DNA reads as TGCAGCGTCGCCTATGACAGGGGCTATGGCTACACCTTC.

This chain connects TRBV19 to TRBJ1-5, with 10 bases fitting TRBD1. Germline V gene lookup returns CDR1 LNHDA and CDR2 SQIVND (reference sequence). V was pared by 5 bases and J by 6 bases, with 10 bases of the junction left unmatched. There are 16 residues in the CDR3. The CDR3 nucleotides are TGTGCCAGTAGTGCAGTACCCGGGACAGGGGCTCAGCCCCAGCATTTT. It yields the protein CASSAVPGTGAQPQHF.

The chain has TRBV5-4 and TRBJ2-5, with 8 bases lining up with TRBD2. Per the germline V gene, CDR1 is SGHNT and CDR2 is YYREEE (reference sequence). With V trimmed by 4 bases and J by 5 bases, 7 bases remained unmatched. CDR3 size: 14 residues. CDR3 sequence: CASSPGTSRETQYF. DNA for the CDR3: TGTGCCAGCAGCCCCGGGACTAGTCGGGAGACCCAGTACTTC. The full variable domain, in which reference TRBV5-4 and TRBJ2-5 provide the parts outside the CDR3, is ETGVTQSPTHLIKTRGQQVTLRCSSQSGHNTVSWYQQALGQGPQFIFQYYREEENGRGNFPPRFSGLQFPNYSSELNVNALELDDSALYLCASSPGTSRETQYFGPGTRLLVL.

This rearrangement joins TRBV29-1 to TRBJ1-1; the match to TRBD1 covers 7 bases. The length of the CDR3 is 16 residues. Germline CDR1 and CDR2: SQVTM and ANQGSEA. V was pared by 6 bases and J by 6 bases, with 19 bases of the junction left unmatched. The CDR3 DNA follows: TGCAGCGTCCTGGGGGACAGCCCCCGTCACGGAGCTGAAGCTTTCTTT. Translation: CSVLGDSPRHGAEAFF.

CDR3 residues: CASSYDGQGSYEQYF. The CDR3 coding sequence is TGTGCCAGCAGCTACGACGGACAGGGAAGCTACGAGCAGTACTTC. The chain couples TRBV5-4 to TRBJ2-7; 8 positions agree with TRBD1. Per the germline V gene, CDR1 is SGHNT and CDR2 is YYREEE (reference sequence). CDR3 length equals 15 residues. After removal of 3 bases from V and 3 bases from J, the junction contained 8 bases not matched to a gene.

The chain recombines TRBV19 with TRBJ2-4, with 7 bases lining up with TRBD1. The germline V gene has CDR1 LNHDA and CDR2 SQIVND (reference sequence). The J segment lost 0 bases and the V segment lost 3 bases, leaving 5 bases of the junction unmatched. This CDR3 has 16 amino acids. CDR3 loop: CASSMGQNLAKNIQYF. In DNA form, the CDR3 reads TGTGCCAGTAGTATGGGACAGAACTTAGCCAAAAACATTCAGTACTTC.

The chain links TRBV27 to TRBJ1-3; the D gene is possibly TRBD1 (6 bases). There are 14 residues in the CDR3. Germline CDR1 and CDR2: MNHEY and SMNVEV (reference sequence). V was pared by 6 bases and J by 3 bases, with 12 bases between. The CDR3 protein is CASSITGIGNTIYF. The CDR3 DNA reads TGTGCCAGCAGCATAACAGGGATTGGAAACACCATATATTTT.

This clone was seen just once. CDR3: CSVVSGFANTEAFF. For the CDR3, the DNA is TGCAGCGTTGTTTCGGGGTTTGCGAACACTGAAGCTTTCTTT. The gene calls are TRBV29-1 and TRBJ1-1; D unclear. CDR1 SQVTM and CDR2 ANQGSEA come from the germline V gene. CDR3 length: 14 amino acids. The V gene lost 4 bases and the J gene lost 1 base, with 13 bases spanning the gap.

Details on this clone: An end of the junction differs from the germline gene, which may be a read error. The V call is TRBV7-9, the J call TRBJ1-2; D is perhaps TRBD1 (5 bases). CDR1 SEHNR and CDR2 FQNEAQ come from the germline V gene (reference sequence). CDR3 length equals 12 residues. The CDR3 bases are TGTGCCAGCAGCTTAGGAAGGGGTGGCCACACCTTC. Protein: CASSLGRGGHTF. Filled out from reference TRBV7-9 and TRBJ1-2, the complete variable domain reads DTGVSQNPRHKITKRGQNVTFRCDPISEHNRLYWYRQTLGQGPEFLTYFQNEAQLEKSRLLSDRFSAERPKGSFSTLEIQRTEQGDSAMYLCASSLGRGGHTFGSGTRLTVV.

The gene calls are TRBV19 and TRBJ2-3; a weak D match, TRBD2 (6 bases). The V gene's germline CDR1 is LNHDA and CDR2 SQIVND (reference sequence). V was cut by 1 base and J by 5 bases, with 13 bases left in between. The CDR3 length is 15 residues. This chain's CDR3 is CASSIGSGKIDTQYF. The CDR3 DNA follows: TGTGCCAGTAGTATAGGTAGCGGCAAGATAGATACGCAGTATTTT.

The chain recombines TRBV2 with TRBJ1-4; possibly TRBD1 for D (6 bases). This CDR3 is built from 15 residues. Germline assignment: CDR1 SNHLY and CDR2 FYNNEI. V lost 1 base, J lost 1 base, and 7 bases lay in between. The CDR3 DNA follows: TGTGCCAGCAGTGAAGAACAGGGAACTAATGAAAAACTGTTTTTT. Protein: CASSEEQGTNEKLFF.

The V and J genes are TRBV28 and TRBJ1-1; 11 bases map to TRBD1. Germline trimming cut 8 bases from V and 3 bases from J; bases unmatched to any gene: 8. CDR1 MDHEN and CDR2 SYDVKM come from the germline V gene. This CDR3 contains 15 residues. The CDR3 region has the DNA TGTGCCAGCCTCCGGGACAGGGGGTTTTACACTGAAGCTTTCTTT. It is translated as CASLRDRGFYTEAFF.

This clone was observed once. CDR3 sequence: CASSRTPGQGLRTEAFF. The CDR3 nucleotides are TGTGCCAGCAGCCGGACGCCGGGACAGGGCCTTCGCACTGAAGCTTTCTTT. The J gene is TRBJ1-1, the V gene TRBV3-1 (or the pseudogene TRBV3-2), with 9 positions matching TRBD1. J gave up 4 bases and V 4 bases, and 13 bases lay outside the gene matches. CDR3 length: 17 amino acids. Germline V lookup: CDR1 LGHDT, CDR2 YNNKEL (reference sequence).

Concerning this clone: Its ends do not fully match the called genes, so a read error is possible. The rearrangement uses TRBV19 and TRBJ1-2; TRBD1 matches at 9 bases. The CDR3 length is 11 residues. Germline-derived CDR1 and CDR2 are LNHDA and SQIVND (reference sequence). The CDR3 nucleotides are TGTGCCAGTAGTAAGGCAAGGACAGGGGTCTTC. The encoded protein is CASSKARTGVF. The entire variable domain, with the rest obtained from reference TRBV19 and TRBJ1-2, is as follows: DGGITQSPKYLFRKEGQNVTLSCEQNLNHDAMYWYRQDPGQGLRLIYYSQIVNDFQKGDIAEGYSVSREKKESFPLTVTSAQKNPTAFYLCASSKARTGVFGSGTRLTVV.

This clone was observed a single time. The V gene is TRBV6-2 or TRBV6-3, the J gene TRBJ1-6; the match to TRBD1 covers 7 bases. CDR1 MNHEY and CDR2 SVGEGT come from the germline V gene. CDR3 length: 21 amino acids. Trimming cost V 5 bases and J 0 bases; bases outside gene matches: 19. DNA of the CDR3: TGTGCCAGCAGTCAATCCCATGTGAGGGGGCTATTGAGCTCCTATAATTCACCCCTCCACTTT. It specifies CASSQSHVRGLLSSYNSPLHF.

This chain uses TRBV7-9 with TRBJ1-1, with unresolved D. CDR1 is SEHNR, CDR2 FQNEAQ, per germline (reference sequence). Trimming pared 6 bases from V and 4 bases from J, leaving 12 bases between. This CDR3 is built from 13 residues. Here the CDR3 reads CASSTLRVTEAFF. The CDR3 DNA follows: TGTGCCAGCAGTACCCTCCGGGTCACTGAAGCTTTCTTT. The full variable domain, completed using reference TRBV7-9 and TRBJ1-1, is DTGVSQNPRHKITKRGQNVTFRCDPISEHNRLYWYRQTLGQGPEFLTYFQNEAQLEKSRLLSDRFSAERPKGSFSTLEIQRTEQGDSAMYLCASSTLRVTEAFFGQGTRLTVV.

The genes are TRBV28 and TRBJ2-7; TRBD2 might be the D (7 bases). The CDR3 is 13 residues long. Deletions cut 7 bases from V and 2 bases from J, with 12 bases between. The germline CDR1 and CDR2 sequences are MDHEN and SYDVKM. The DNA of the CDR3 is TGTGCCAGCAAAACGGGGGGCACCTACGAGCAGTACTTC. Residues: CASKTGGTYEQYF.

The sample holds a few counts of this clone. The rearrangement links TRBV7-6 to TRBJ1-4; D may be TRBD1 (5 bases). Germline V gives CDR1 SGHVS, CDR2 FNYEAQ. The V and J ends lost 4 bases and 6 bases respectively, with 15 bases between them. The CDR3 runs to 15 residues. This CDR3 reads CASSSGLLGDEKLFF. CDR3 coding DNA: TGTGCCAGCAGCTCAGGGTTGTTAGGTGATGAAAAACTGTTTTTT.

The chain uses TRBV5-4 and TRBJ1-3; 10 nucleotides align to TRBD1. CDR1 SGHNT and CDR2 YYREEE come from the germline V gene (reference sequence). V was clipped by 4 bases and J by 4 bases; unmatched bases: 8. This CDR3 is built from 16 residues. The CDR3 protein is CASSARQGAGGNTIYF. The CDR3 nucleotides read TGTGCCAGCAGCGCGAGACAGGGGGCTGGAGGAAACACCATATATTTT.

This sequence joins TRBV6-5 and TRBJ2-7; 11 bases fit TRBD2. Germline CDR1 MNHEY, CDR2 SVGAGI. Unmatched junction bases numbered 10, after V lost 8 bases and J lost 7 bases. This CDR3 contains 14 residues. The CDR3 region has the DNA TGTGCCAGCGAAAGACTAGCGGGGCCGAAGGAGCAGTACTTC. This encodes CASERLAGPKEQYF.

V gene TRBV7-9 combines with J gene TRBJ1-1; D not certain. The CDR3 is made up of 15 amino acids. Germline lookup yields CDR1 SEHNR and CDR2 FQNEAQ (reference sequence). V was shortened by 1 base and J by 0 bases, with 9 bases between the two germline ends. CDR3 sequence reads: CASSLDAVMNTEAFF. Here the CDR3 DNA reads TGTGCCAGCAGCTTAGACGCGGTTATGAACACTGAAGCTTTCTTT.

The chain uses TRBV5-6 and TRBJ1-3; D unresolved. The germline gives CDR1 SGHDT, CDR2 YYEEEE. The V end lost 1 base, the J end lost 5 bases, and 7 bases lay between the germline ends. The CDR3 extends over 13 amino acids. CDR3 DNA: TGTGCCAGCAGCTTGATGTCCAGAAACACCATATATTTT. Its translation: CASSLMSRNTIYF.

The V and J genes are TRBV14 and TRBJ1-2, with D unclear. The CDR3 is 13 amino acids. CDR1 and CDR2 (germline): SGHDN, FVKESK. V dropped 5 bases and J dropped 4 bases, with 11 bases sitting between them. CDR3 sequence (DNA): TGTGCCAGCAGCGAGTACCTTGGCTATGGCTACACCTTC. Translating gives CASSEYLGYGYTF.

The CDR3 loop reads CASSPHDTQYF. The CDR3 nucleotides are TGTGCCAGCAGCCCCCATGATACGCAGTATTTT. The chain recombines TRBV9 with TRBJ2-3; D not certain. In germline, CDR1 is SGDLS, CDR2 YYNGEE. With 4 bases removed from V and 6 bases from J, the gap between germline ends came to 6 bases. The CDR3 length is 11 residues.

The sample holds one count of this clone. The chain couples TRBV5-4 to TRBJ2-3, with a possible D match to TRBD1 (6 bases). V was cut by 5 bases and J by 2 bases, with 12 bases left in between. The CDR3 contains 14 residues. Germline V CDR1 and CDR2: SGHNT, YYREEE (reference sequence). In DNA, the CDR3 is TGTGCCAGCAGTACAGGGTATTCCACAGATACGCAGTATTTT. Protein: CASSTGYSTDTQYF.

The rearrangement links TRBV4-2 to TRBJ2-7, with a weak D call TRBD1 (6 bases). Germline-derived CDR1 and CDR2 are LGHNA and YNFKEQ. Trimming stripped 1 base from V and 3 bases from J, with 13 bases between. This CDR3 has 15 amino acids. CDR3 sequence reads: CASSQVQGVFYEQYF. CDR3 DNA sequence: TGTGCCAGCAGCCAAGTACAGGGCGTCTTCTACGAGCAGTACTTC.